These 8 T cell receptor beta chains share one sample of origin, sequenced in a study of CD8 T cells in ankylosing spondylitis. TCRdb reprocessed the 5' RACE reads via MiXCR and lists one record per CDR3 protein. The sample comprises roughly 250,000 distinct CDR3 sequences, roughly a tenth of which are singletons, and 2.6% rests with the top ten. The sequenced sample was blood, either unsorted or a sorted T cell fraction (not recorded which). Source of these receptors: a male donor with ankylosing spondylitis or in good health (not recorded which).

This clonotype occurred a few times. A read error may produce the germline difference seen at one junction end. J is TRBJ1-5 and V is TRBV7-2, with D hard to call. This CDR3 has 13 residues. Germline CDR1 is SGHTA and CDR2 is FQGNSA. In nucleotides, the CDR3 is TGTGCCAGCAGCTTAGGAGGCAATCATCCCCAGCATTTT. It codes for CASSLGGNHPQHF.

V and J are TRBV7-9 and TRBJ1-5, with D hard to call. Germline CDR1 and CDR2: SEHNR and FQNEAQ (reference sequence). Between the trimmed V and J ends, which lost 2 bases and 8 bases, there was a span of 10 bases. This CDR3 has 13 residues. CDR3 amino acids: CASSLLSGEPQHF. CDR3 nucleotides: TGTGCCAGCAGCTTATTAAGTGGGGAGCCCCAGCATTTT. Based on the CDR3 plus reference TRBV7-9 and TRBJ1-5, the full variable domain is DTGVSQNPRHKITKRGQNVTFRCDPISEHNRLYWYRQTLGQGPEFLTYFQNEAQLEKSRLLSDRFSAERPKGSFSTLEIQRTEQGDSAMYLCASSLLSGEPQHFGDGTRLSIL.

This clonotype came up many times. The J gene is TRBJ2-5, the V gene TRBV5-1; 8 positions agree with TRBD1. J was trimmed by 5 bases and V by 1 base; bases with no gene match: 4. Per germline, CDR1 SGHRS and CDR2 YFSETQ. There are 14 residues in the CDR3. CDR3 amino acids: CASSLPGGFETQYF. The CDR3 DNA reads as TGCGCCAGCAGCTTGCCAGGGGGCTTTGAGACCCAGTACTTC. Variable domain in full (rest from reference TRBV5-1 and TRBJ2-5): KAGVTQTPRYLIKTRGQQVTLSCSPISGHRSVSWYQQTPGQGLQFLFEYFSETQRNKGNFPGRFSGRQFSNSRSEMNVSTLELGDSALYLCASSLPGGFETQYFGPGTRLLVL.

This clonotype occurred many times. The V gene is TRBV25-1, the J gene TRBJ2-1; maybe TRBD2 (7 bases). Germline V gene lookup returns CDR1 MGHDK and CDR2 SYGVNS. V was trimmed by 4 bases and J by 3 bases, leaving 16 bases between them. The CDR3 spans 16 residues. The CDR3, as DNA: TGTGCCAGCAGTGTCTTACGGGGGGCGAACTACAATGAGCAGTTCTTC. It translates to CASSVLRGANYNEQFF.

There are many counts of this clonotype. The V call is TRBV15, the J call TRBJ1-6; TRBD1 aligns across 9 bases. Unmatched junction bases numbered 0, after V lost 3 bases and J lost 6 bases. This CDR3 has 14 amino acids. In germline, CDR1 is LNHNV, CDR2 YYDKDF (reference sequence). Here the CDR3 DNA reads TGTGCCACCAGCAGGGACAGGGGTAATTCACCCCTCCACTTT. Its translation: CATSRDRGNSPLHF.

The sample holds many counts of this clonotype. The V gene is TRBV11-1, the J gene TRBJ2-2; D call uncertain. The ends were cut back, 1 base at V and 6 bases at J, with 9 bases in the middle. Germline assignment: CDR1 SGHAT and CDR2 FQDESV (reference sequence). This CDR3 is built from 14 residues. This CDR3 reads CASSLVPNAGELFF. The CDR3 nucleotides read TGTGCCAGCAGCTTAGTACCCAACGCCGGGGAGCTGTTTTTT.

This clonotype was picked up many times. The J gene is TRBJ2-7, the V gene TRBV7-8; 7 bases match TRBD2. The ends lost 5 bases at V and 0 bases at J; junction bases unmatched: 7. CDR3 length: 15 amino acids. The germline V gene has CDR1 SGHVS and CDR2 FQNEAQ. The CDR3 bases are TGTGCCAGCAGCGAGCGGGAATCCCCCTCCTACGAGCAGTACTTC. Protein sequence: CASSERESPSYEQYF.

This clonotype showed up many times. J is TRBJ1-3 and V is TRBV10-2; tentative D call: TRBD1 (6 bases). The CDR3 is 14 residues long. Germline assignment: CDR1 WSHSY and CDR2 SAAADI. V was pared by 7 bases and J by 8 bases, with 18 bases between. The CDR3 coding sequence is TGCGCCAGCACCGAGGGGACAATTACGGACACCATATATTTT. It is translated as CASTEGTITDTIYF.